A selection of T cell receptor beta chains follows, all from one sample in a study of T-cell reconstitution after alpha-beta-depleted transplantation in children. From the PCR reads, TCRdb called clonotypes with MiXCR, one entry per CDR3 protein. The data contain about 610,000 distinct CDR3 sequences, 8% to 11% of them singletons. The sample was PBMCs from the stem cell graft donor, taken from the stem cell graft. The receptor set was obtained from a human donor who donated a stem cell graft to a child with acute myeloid leukemia. Both conserved end residues are part of each CDR3. A D gene is named only where the DNA matches it firmly. Clone size appears in some rows only: once, few, many, or a class for an expanded clone.

d_call	v_call	clone_size	j_call	cdr3_nt	cdr3_aa
-	TRBV28	many	TRBJ2-6	TGTGCCAGCAGTTTCCTACAGGGAGCTGGGGCCAACGTCCTGACTTTC	CASSFLQGAGANVLTF
-	TRBV6-2/TRBV6-3	-	TRBJ2-7	TGTGCCAGCAAAGAACGAGGTGTGGGGAACGAGCAGTACTTC	CASKERGVGNEQYF
TRBD1	TRBV25-1	-	TRBJ2-1	TGTGCCAGCAGTGGATACGGACAGGGCAATGAGCAGTTCTTC	CASSGYGQGNEQFF
-	TRBV4-3	-	TRBJ2-1	TGCGCCAGCAGCCAATCTGAAACAGGGCGCCGAGAGAATGAGCAGTTCTTC	CASSQSETGRRENEQFF
-	TRBV20-1	many	TRBJ2-5	TGCAGTGCTACTTCAGAGACCCAGTACTTC	CSATSETQYF
-	TRBV25-1	few	TRBJ1-1	TGTGCCAGCAGTGAATATGAACCGAACACTGAAGCTTTCTTT	CASSEYEPNTEAFF
-	TRBV28	few	TRBJ2-1	TGTGCCAGCAGGGGAGGCGTGCGGAATGAGCAGTTCTTC	CASRGGVRNEQFF
-	TRBV10-3	-	TRBJ2-5	TGTGCCATCAGGGTCTCAGAGAACCAAGAGACCCAGTACTTC	CAIRVSENQETQYF
TRBD1	TRBV6-2/TRBV6-3	many	TRBJ2-7	TGTGCCAGCAACCCGACAGGGGAGGCCTACGAGCAGTACTTC	CASNPTGEAYEQYF
TRBD1	TRBV20-1	-	TRBJ1-5	TGCAGTGCGACAGGGGTGAGCAATCAGCCCCAGCATTTT	CSATGVSNQPQHF
-	TRBV12-3/TRBV12-4	few	TRBJ2-1	TGTGCCAGCAGTTTGCCCCCTATTTCGATAGGGGCCACTTTGAACTCGGTCACTGAGCAGTTCTTC	CASSLPPISIGATLNSVTEQFF
-	TRBV29-1	many	TRBJ1-1	TGCAGCGTTGAAGGTTTGGACCGGGGCACTGAAGCTTTCTTT	CSVEGLDRGTEAFF
-	TRBV29-1	many	TRBJ2-3	TGCAGCGTCCTTAAGATTAATACGCAGTATTTT	CSVLKINTQYF
-	TRBV5-1	-	TRBJ1-1	TGCGCCAGCAGCCCTAGAGCTCCGGGGCCAACTGAAGCTTTCTTT	CASSPRAPGPTEAFF
-	TRBV11-2	-	TRBJ2-1	TGTGCCAGCAGCTTAACTTCAAGGGCAGGGGAGCAGTTCTTC	CASSLTSRAGEQFF
-	TRBV7-2	many	TRBJ2-1	TGTGCCAGCAGCACCGGGAGTCGGTACAATGAGCAGTTCTTC	CASSTGSRYNEQFF
TRBD2	TRBV7-2	few	TRBJ2-5	TGTGCCAGCAGCTTAGCGCCCCGTCGACCAACTAGCGGGCGGGAGACCCAGTACTTC	CASSLAPRRPTSGRETQYF
TRBD2	TRBV12-3/TRBV12-4	few	TRBJ2-3	TGTGCCAGCAGCCGGACTATAGCGGGAGGGGATACGCAGTATTTT	CASSRTIAGGDTQYF
-	TRBV7-3	few	TRBJ2-2	TGTGCCAGCAGCTTAACTAGGTCCGGGGAGCTGTTTTTT	CASSLTRSGELFF
-	TRBV20-1	few	TRBJ2-5	TGCAGTGCTAGACTGACAGGCCAAGAGACCCAGTACTTC	CSARLTGQETQYF
TRBD2	TRBV29-1	many	TRBJ2-5	TGCAGCGTTGAAAGGGCTAGCGGTCAAGGGGAGACCCAGTACTTC	CSVERASGQGETQYF
-	TRBV5-1	many	TRBJ1-4	TGCGCCAGCAGCGAGGGACCCGATGAAAAACTGTTTTTT	CASSEGPDEKLFF
-	TRBV15	-	TRBJ2-5	TGTGCCACCAGCAGAGATCTTAGGCTCTCCGGGGAGACCCAGTACTTC	CATSRDLRLSGETQYF
TRBD2	TRBV5-1	-	TRBJ2-7	TGCGCCAGCAGCTTGGGACTAGCGCCCGCCTACGAGCAGTACTTC	CASSLGLAPAYEQYF
-	TRBV29-1	few	TRBJ1-1	TGCAGCGTCCCCCCTGGCCGGTCGAACACTGAAGCTTTCTTT	CSVPPGRSNTEAFF
-	TRBV4-3	few	TRBJ2-3	TGCGCCAGCAGCCAAGAATCACAGGCGCGCACAGATACGCAGTATTTT	CASSQESQARTDTQYF
-	TRBV10-3	-	TRBJ1-1	TGTGCCATCAGTGCCCGGGGTGGGCCGAACACTGAAGCTTTCTTT	CAISARGGPNTEAFF
-	TRBV20-1	few	TRBJ1-4	TGCAGTGCTAGAGTACCGGGGCATGAAAAACTGTTTTTT	CSARVPGHEKLFF
-	TRBV4-3	few	TRBJ2-7	TGCGCCAGCAGCCAAGATACCGCCGGTACCTACGAGCAGTACTTC	CASSQDTAGTYEQYF
-	TRBV4-2	many	TRBJ2-2	TGTGCCAGCAGCCAAGAGGGGGACTTTAACACCGGGGAGCTGTTTTTT	CASSQEGDFNTGELFF
-	TRBV5-1	-	TRBJ1-1	TGCGCCAGCATGTCAGGGCCTACGAACACTGAAGCTTTCTTT	CASMSGPTNTEAFF
-	TRBV4-3	few	TRBJ2-7	TGCGCCAGCAGCCAAGACCGGACAGTTACCTACGAGCAGTACTTC	CASSQDRTVTYEQYF
-	TRBV14	few	TRBJ1-1	TGTGCCAGCAGCCCCAGGACTCTTCCGAACACTGAAGCTTTCTTT	CASSPRTLPNTEAFF
-	TRBV28	many	TRBJ1-5	TGTGCCAGCAGTTTAGCGGGGGGCAGGAGTCAGCCCCAGCATTTT	CASSLAGGRSQPQHF
-	TRBV20-1	-	TRBJ2-6	TGCAGTGCTAGAGTCCCGAGCTCTGGGGCCAACGTCCTGACTTTC	CSARVPSSGANVLTF
TRBD1	TRBV6-1	many	TRBJ2-5	TGTGCCAGCAGTGAGCCTTCTCTACGCAGGGGGGAGACCCAGTACTTC	CASSEPSLRRGETQYF
-	TRBV12-3/TRBV12-4	-	TRBJ2-2	TGTGCCAGCAGCCGTTTTACAGGGGGGGGTACCGGGGAGCTGTTTTTT	CASSRFTGGGTGELFF
-	TRBV29-1	-	TRBJ1-4	TGCAGCGTTGATGGGGGACAAGCTAATGAAAAACTGTTTTTT	CSVDGGQANEKLFF
-	TRBV6-5	-	TRBJ2-1	TGTGCCAGCAGGCGCCGGACTGGTGAGCAGTTCTTC	CASRRRTGEQFF
-	TRBV7-9	few	TRBJ1-1	TGTGCCAGCAGCTTTCTGGGGGCCGACACTGAAGCTTTCTTT	CASSFLGADTEAFF
TRBD2	TRBV27	many	TRBJ2-1	TGTGCCAGCAGCCATTCGGGACTAGCGTACTACAATGAGCAGTTCTTC	CASSHSGLAYYNEQFF
TRBD2	TRBV20-1	many	TRBJ2-7	TGCAGTGCTAGAAGAGGACTAGCGGGGACCTACGAGCAGTACTTC	CSARRGLAGTYEQYF
-	TRBV12-3/TRBV12-4	-	TRBJ1-1	TGTGCCAGCAGTATCTCAGGGAACACTGAAGCTTTCTTT	CASSISGNTEAFF
-	TRBV7-9	-	TRBJ2-1	TGTGCCAGCATTATGAATGATGAGCAGTTCTTC	CASIMNDEQFF
-	TRBV7-2	few	TRBJ2-4	TGTGCCAGCAGCCCGTTACGGAGCTACTCGGACATTCAGTACTTC	CASSPLRSYSDIQYF
-	TRBV4-2	many	TRBJ1-1	TGTGCCAGCAGCCCTGTCGAAAAAAGGGGATACACTGAAGCTTTCTTT	CASSPVEKRGYTEAFF
-	TRBV6-2/TRBV6-3	-	TRBJ2-3	TGTGCCAGCAACGACAGGCTTGGAGATACGCAGTATTTT	CASNDRLGDTQYF
-	TRBV6-4	few	TRBJ2-1	TGTGCCAGCAGTGACCGTTTTGTGCAGTTCTTC	CASSDRFVQFF
-	TRBV20-1	few	TRBJ1-2	TGCAGTGGCGAGGACCGCCGGAGCTATGGCTACACCTTC	CSGEDRRSYGYTF
-	TRBV27	few	TRBJ2-1	TGTGCCAGCAATTATCGGGGGGCCTCGGGCTCCTACAATGAGCAGTTCTTC	CASNYRGASGSYNEQFF
-	TRBV5-1	-	TRBJ1-1	TGCGCCAGCAGCTTGTCCCCCAGCCGATTGAACACTGAAGCTTTCTTT	CASSLSPSRLNTEAFF
-	TRBV3-1	-	TRBJ1-6	TGTGCCAGCAGCCAAGGGGTAGAATTCTCACCCCTCCACTTT	CASSQGVEFSPLHF
TRBD1	TRBV3-1	few	TRBJ2-7	TGTGCCAGCAGCGCAGACAGGGAATCGGGCGAGCAGTACTTC	CASSADRESGEQYF